This T cell receptor (beta chain) was retrieved from a study of tumour-infiltrating T cells in Burkitt lymphoma. As for the study in general: Patients covered every epidemiological subtype of Burkitt lymphoma. Repertoire clonality predicted overall and progression-free survival. Study outcomes and limitations: Many Burkitt lymphoma patients shared several public clonotypes.

Some clones are missing from TCRdb's copy, which holds only in-frame ones; the method was immunoSEQ multiplex PCR. The sample consists of approximately 46,000 clones, 30% to 40% of them appearing once. This clone was observed once. Its antigen remains unidentified. This clonotype was obtained from a human donor with Burkitt lymphoma. Sequenced input: tumor tissue.

The CDR3 is CASGQGNQPQHF. For the CDR3, the DNA is TGTGCCAGCGGACAGGGGAATCAGCCCCAGCATTTT. This chain joins TRBV27 and TRBJ1-5; 9 bases line up with TRBD1. Germline CDR1 and CDR2: MNHEY and SMNVEV (reference sequence). The CDR3 length is 12 residues. J was trimmed by 4 bases and V by 8 bases; bases with no gene match: 0.